The 29 T cell receptor beta chains in this list originate from one sample, sequenced in a study of radiation and T cells in renal cell carcinoma (TCRdb year 2020). The time point label corresponds to: blood 2 weeks post-SBRT. The sample's treatment or condition label, in plain terms: 15 Gy SBRT to primary tumor, nephrectomy 4 weeks later. Libraries were prepared through the immunoSEQ multiplex PCR assay. This is the immuneACCESS table as TCRdb keeps it, with only in-frame sequences that have V and J called. A part of the clones is gone; compared with another copy, unresolved V genes explain less than half, and the rest is unexplained. Recorded for this sample are some 120,000 clones; around 82% of them occurred a single time. The top ten hold 5.8% of the sample. Material: blood, obtained from a patient whose treatment included radiotherapy and nephrectomy. The receptors come from a man over 45 with renal cell carcinoma.

The chain couples TRBV5-1 to TRBJ2-1; D is ambiguous. The CDR3 is made up of 14 amino acids. Trimming stripped 0 bases from V and 6 bases from J, with 10 bases between. From germline, CDR1 is SGHRS and CDR2 YFSETQ. CDR3 sequence reads: CASSLGAWGNEQFF. In DNA, the CDR3 is TGCGCCAGCAGCTTGGGGGCGTGGGGCAATGAGCAGTTCTTC.

The V gene is TRBV6-5, the J gene TRBJ1-1, with D hard to call. Per the germline V gene, CDR1 is MNHEY and CDR2 is SVGAGI. V was pared by 6 bases and J by 0 bases, with 14 bases between. The CDR3 has 15 amino acids. CDR3 sequence (DNA): TGTGCCAGCAGATGGGATAGATCAATGAACACTGAAGCTTTCTTT. It codes for CASRWDRSMNTEAFF.

The chain employs TRBV9 and TRBJ1-2, with 8 bases identical to TRBD1. The CDR3 is 14 residues long. J gave up 4 bases and V 0 bases, and 2 bases lay outside the gene matches. Germline V lookup: CDR1 SGDLS, CDR2 YYNGEE. The CDR3 DNA follows: TGTGCCAGCAGCGTAGAGGACAGGGTCTATGGCTACACCTTC. Translated, it gives CASSVEDRVYGYTF.

The rearrangement joins TRBV7-9 to TRBJ1-2, with 7 bases that match TRBD1. The CDR3 totals 14 residues. Germline values: CDR1 SEHNR, CDR2 FQNEAQ (reference sequence). V trimming: 3 bases; J trimming: 8 bases; junction bases outside the gene matches: 9. CDR3 amino acids: CASSFTGEFGGYTF. The CDR3 DNA reads TGTGCCAGCAGCTTCACAGGGGAGTTTGGCGGCTACACCTTC. Drawing the rest from reference TRBV7-9 and TRBJ1-2, the complete variable domain is DTGVSQNPRHKITKRGQNVTFRCDPISEHNRLYWYRQTLGQGPEFLTYFQNEAQLEKSRLLSDRFSAERPKGSFSTLEIQRTEQGDSAMYLCASSFTGEFGGYTFGSGTRLTVV.

This CDR3 reads CASSLQVTSGIFSYEQYF. For the CDR3, the DNA is TGTGCCAGCAGCTTGCAGGTGACTAGCGGGATTTTCTCCTACGAGCAGTACTTC. The chain has TRBV5-4 and TRBJ2-7, with 11 bases fitting TRBD2. Looked up from germline, CDR1 is SGHNT and CDR2 is YYREEE (reference sequence). Trimming took 1 base from V and 0 from J; bases not matched to a gene: 9. The CDR3 runs 18 residues.

This sequence joins TRBV5-1 and TRBJ1-6; 8 bases line up with TRBD1. The CDR3 spans 14 residues. V shed 6 bases and J 6 bases; nucleotides not matched to a gene: 5. Germline CDR1 is SGHRS and CDR2 is YFSETQ. CDR3: CASNIGQGNSPLHF. The CDR3 DNA reads as TGCGCCAGCAATATAGGACAGGGTAATTCACCCCTCCACTTT.

The chain is built from TRBV5-1 and TRBJ1-5; D gene uncertain. The germline V gene encodes CDR1 SGHRS and CDR2 YFSETQ. Trimming removed 0 bases at V and 3 bases at J, with 4 bases between. The CDR3 has 13 amino acids. As DNA, the CDR3 is TGCGCCAGCAGCTTGGATCCCAATCAGCCCCAGCATTTT. It yields the protein CASSLDPNQPQHF.

The rearrangement uses TRBV4-1 and TRBJ2-2, with D uncertain. Trimming pared 2 bases from V and 1 base from J, leaving 5 bases between. The germline CDR1 and CDR2 sequences are MGHRA and YSYEKL. The CDR3 consists of 14 residues. CDR3: CASSQLGNTGELFF. Here the CDR3 DNA reads TGCGCCAGCAGCCAACTCGGGAACACCGGGGAGCTGTTTTTT.

The chain has TRBV4-3 and TRBJ2-7; D unclear. The germline V gene encodes CDR1 LGHNA and CDR2 YSLEER. Trimming took off 3 bases at V and 0 bases at J, with 15 bases between the two ends. This CDR3 is built from 16 residues. The CDR3 DNA follows: TGCGCCAGCAGCCACACGTTTCAGGCCAACTCCTACGAGCAGTACTTC. Residues: CASSHTFQANSYEQYF.

The chain couples TRBV4-2 to TRBJ2-5, with D perhaps matching TRBD2 (7 bases). The ends were cut back, 0 bases at V and 3 bases at J, with 14 bases in the middle. This CDR3 is 16 amino acids long. Germline V lookup: CDR1 LGHNA, CDR2 YNFKEQ. CDR3 DNA: TGTGCCAGCAGCCAAGATCGTCTAGGGGGGGAAGAGACCCAGTACTTC. This gives the protein CASSQDRLGGEETQYF.

This clone was seen a single time. The gene calls are TRBV5-1 and TRBJ2-1; D might be TRBD2 (6 bases). V lost 5 bases, J lost 0 bases, and 18 bases lay in between. The CDR3 is made up of 17 amino acids. Germline CDR1 SGHRS, CDR2 YFSETQ. The CDR3 coding sequence is TGCGCCAGCAGTATTGATAGCACCGGGGGCTCCTACAATGAGCAGTTCTTC. Its translation is CASSIDSTGGSYNEQFF.

This clone occurred once. V and J are TRBV5-1 and TRBJ2-3; 10 bases match TRBD1. The J segment lost 0 bases and the V segment lost 4 bases, leaving 5 bases of the junction unmatched. The CDR3 is made up of 16 amino acids. CDR1 and CDR2 (germline): SGHRS, YFSETQ. DNA of the CDR3: TGCGCCAGCAGCCGTGGGACAGGGGCTAGCACAGATACGCAGTATTTT. Translated, it gives CASSRGTGASTDTQYF.

The chain links TRBV5-5 to TRBJ2-5; 9 nucleotides match TRBD2. The V gene's germline CDR1 is SGHKS and CDR2 YYEKEE (reference sequence). V dropped 5 bases and J dropped 2; count of bases not matched to a gene: 1. The CDR3 has 13 amino acids. CDR3 sequence reads: CASRLAGQETQYF. For the CDR3, the DNA is TGTGCCAGCAGGCTAGCGGGGCAAGAGACCCAGTACTTC.

The chain employs TRBV6-5 and TRBJ2-2, with 11 nucleotides matching TRBD2. The CDR3 runs 16 residues. Germline V gene data show CDR1 as MNHEY and CDR2 as SVGAGI. The J segment lost 4 bases and the V segment lost 3 bases, leaving 4 bases of the junction unmatched. DNA of the CDR3: TGTGCCAGCAGTTATCCCGGGACTAGCGGCACCGGGGAGCTGTTTTTT. Its protein is CASSYPGTSGTGELFF.

The gene calls are TRBV5-1 and TRBJ2-3, with D tentatively TRBD2 (6 bases). V shed 6 bases and J shed 0 bases, with 8 bases lying between them. From germline, CDR1 is SGHRS and CDR2 YFSETQ. This CDR3 comprises 13 residues. CDR3 protein: CASTEGSTDTQYF. The DNA of the CDR3 is TGCGCCAGCACGGAGGGAAGCACAGATACGCAGTATTTT.

V is TRBV2 and J is TRBJ2-7, with D possibly called TRBD1 or TRBD2 (5 bases each). The germline V gene has CDR1 SNHLY and CDR2 FYNNEI. V dropped 4 bases and J dropped 2 bases, with 9 bases sitting between them. This CDR3 comprises 13 residues. The CDR3 loop is CASSGDVAYEQYF. The DNA of the CDR3 is TGTGCCAGCAGTGGGGACGTAGCCTACGAGCAGTACTTC.

The chain recombines TRBV7-2 with TRBJ2-7; D is perhaps TRBD2 (5 bases). The CDR3 runs to 15 residues. The V end lost 0 bases, the J end lost 0 bases, and 9 bases lay between the germline ends. CDR1 is SGHTA, CDR2 FQGNSA, per germline. The CDR3 loop is CASSLAPGYSYEQYF. The CDR3 DNA reads as TGTGCCAGCAGCTTAGCGCCGGGATACTCCTACGAGCAGTACTTC.

This chain joins TRBV29-1 and TRBJ1-1; D not certain. Germline V gives CDR1 SQVTM, CDR2 ANQGSEA. The CDR3 covers 14 residues. V gave up 6 bases and J gave up 4 bases, with 18 bases separating them. This CDR3 reads CSVAPHEGGTEAFF. DNA for the CDR3: TGCAGCGTGGCCCCCCATGAGGGAGGCACTGAAGCTTTCTTT.

The V call is TRBV11-2, the J call TRBJ2-3, with unresolved D. The ends were cut back, 5 bases at V and 0 bases at J, with 9 bases in the middle. Germline assignment: CDR1 SGHAT and CDR2 FQNNGV. The CDR3 runs 14 residues. The CDR3 spells CASSARPSTDTQYF. In nucleotides, the CDR3 is TGTGCCAGCAGCGCGCGACCGAGCACAGATACGCAGTATTTT.

The genes are TRBV4-1 and TRBJ2-2; 9 bases match TRBD1. In germline, CDR1 is MGHRA, CDR2 YSYEKL. V shed 4 bases and J 8 bases; nucleotides not matched to a gene: 8. The CDR3 is made up of 15 amino acids. The CDR3 bases are TGCGCCAGCAGCCCTACTGGACAGGGGCTGGGGGAGCTGTTTTTT. It is translated as CASSPTGQGLGELFF.

Only a few counts were recorded for this clone. V and J are TRBV11-2 and TRBJ2-7, with D hard to call. CDR1 is SGHAT, CDR2 FQNNGV, per germline. Deletions cut 0 bases from V and 3 bases from J, with 3 bases between. The CDR3 covers 12 residues. The CDR3 coding sequence is TGTGCCAGCAGCTTAGATGTCTACGAGCAGTACTTC. This encodes CASSLDVYEQYF. Full variable domain (remainder filled in from reference TRBV11-2 and TRBJ2-7): EAGVAQSPRYKIIEKRQSVAFWCNPISGHATLYWYQQILGQGPKLLIQFQNNGVVDDSQLPKDRFSAERLKGVDSTLKIQPAKLEDSAVYLCASSLDVYEQYFGPGTRLTVT.

The rearrangement uses TRBV10-3 and TRBJ1-1; D unclear. The germline CDR1 and CDR2 sequences are ENHRY and SYGVKD. V was pared by 6 bases and J by 3 bases, with 5 bases between. The CDR3 runs 11 residues. The CDR3 reads CAISGYTEAFF. CDR3 sequence (DNA): TGTGCCATCAGCGGATACACTGAAGCTTTCTTT.

This CDR3 is CASSFRDRGVAFF. In DNA, the CDR3 is TGTGCCAGCAGCTTTCGGGACAGGGGTGTGGCTTTCTTT. This rearrangement joins TRBV7-2 to TRBJ1-1, with 10 bases matching TRBD1. After removal of 3 bases from V and 11 bases from J, the junction contained 6 bases not matched to a gene. This CDR3 contains 13 residues. CDR1 SGHTA and CDR2 FQGNSA come from the germline V gene.

In its sample, this clone was seen a few times. The V gene is TRBV30, the J gene TRBJ1-1; 8 bases agree with TRBD1. This CDR3 spans 14 amino acids. V lost 3 bases to trimming and J lost 6 bases; unmatched junction nucleotides: 9. Germline assignment: CDR1 GTSNPN and CDR2 SVGIG (reference sequence). The CDR3 DNA reads as TGTGCCTGGAGCCGAGGACAGGGTACAGCTGAAGCTTTCTTT. Amino acid sequence: CAWSRGQGTAEAFF.

The CDR3 bases are TGTGCCAGCAGTTTCGGCGGGAGGGCCTACGAGCAGTACTTC. This codes for CASSFGGRAYEQYF. The J gene is TRBJ2-7, the V gene TRBV28, with TRBD2 matching 9 bases. The germline CDR1 and CDR2 sequences are MDHEN and SYDVKM. CDR3 length: 14 residues. With 3 bases clipped from V and 2 bases from J, the junction kept 2 bases outside the gene matches.

This sequence joins TRBV14 and TRBJ2-2; perhaps D is TRBD1 or TRBD2 (5 bases each). The V end lost 2 bases, the J end lost 6 bases, and 19 bases lay between the germline ends. CDR1 SGHDN and CDR2 FVKESK come from the germline V gene. The CDR3 has 17 amino acids. In DNA form, the CDR3 reads TGTGCCAGCAGCCAAAGGATCGGGACCCAAGCTGCCGGGGAGCTGTTTTTT. Translated: CASSQRIGTQAAGELFF.

J is TRBJ2-1 and V is TRBV7-9, with 15 bases fitting TRBD2. The ends lost 5 bases at V and 8 bases at J; junction bases unmatched: 13. The germline V gene has CDR1 SEHNR and CDR2 FQNEAQ (reference sequence). The CDR3 is 18 amino acids. CDR3: CASSTGTSGRRNRYEQFF. The CDR3, as DNA: TGTGCCAGCAGCACCGGGACTAGCGGGAGGCGTAATAGATATGAGCAGTTCTTC. Supplemented by reference TRBV7-9 and TRBJ2-1, the full variable domain reads DTGVSQNPRHKITKRGQNVTFRCDPISEHNRLYWYRQTLGQGPEFLTYFQNEAQLEKSRLLSDRFSAERPKGSFSTLEIQRTEQGDSAMYLCASSTGTSGRRNRYEQFFGPGTRLTVL.

Turning to this clone: Other DNA variants within this sample encode the same CDR3. The rearrangement links TRBV27 to TRBJ2-7; no definite D call. There are 13 residues in the CDR3. The V and J ends lost 3 bases and 2 bases respectively, with 8 bases between them. Germline assignment: CDR1 MNHEY and CDR2 SMNVEV (reference sequence). CDR3 loop: CASSLGQTYEQYF. The CDR3 DNA follows: TGTGCCAGCAGTTTGGGCCAAACCTACGAGCAGTACTTC.

V and J are TRBV7-2 and TRBJ2-5, with D possibly being TRBD2 (6 bases). Germline CDR1 SGHTA, CDR2 FQGNSA. This CDR3 comprises 15 residues. Trimming pared 0 bases from V and 5 bases from J, leaving 13 bases between. CDR3 DNA sequence: TGTGCCAGCAGCTTAGCGGGACTCGAGACGGAGACCCAGTACTTC. Its protein product is CASSLAGLETETQYF.